The 31 T cell receptor beta chains given below trace back to one sample, sequenced in a study of cytomegalovirus exposure and HLA in healthy donors. The primer mix had 60 Vbeta and 13 Jbeta primers. Assay used: immunoSEQ multiplex PCR; TCRdb lists only in-frame clones, some missing. Found here are 130,000 to 150,000 clones; the top ten clones hold 0.96%. Material: PBMCs. These receptors originate from a male donor in good health and CMV-seronegative.

This chain uses TRBV14 with TRBJ1-1; weak D call: TRBD1 (5 bases). Germline loops: CDR1 SGHDN, CDR2 FVKESK. The CDR3 sequence is 15 residues long. With 4 bases removed from V and 1 base from J, the gap between germline ends came to 13 bases. The CDR3 reads CASSRTLTRNTEAFF. As DNA, the CDR3 is TGTGCCAGCAGCCGGACATTAACAAGGAACACTGAAGCTTTCTTT.

Here the CDR3 DNA reads TGTGCCAGCAGCTTAAAGAGAACCGGGGAGCTGTTTTTT. Residues: CASSLKRTGELFF. The V call is TRBV7-3, the J call TRBJ2-2, with unresolved D. The CDR3 totals 13 residues. V was pared by 1 base and J by 5 bases, with 5 bases between. The V gene's germline CDR1 is SGHTA and CDR2 FQGTGA.

The V and J genes are TRBV27 and TRBJ1-2; 8 nucleotides match TRBD1. This CDR3 region has 15 residues. J gave up 4 bases and V 0 bases, and 4 bases lay outside the gene matches. The V gene's germline CDR1 is MNHEY and CDR2 SMNVEV (reference sequence). The CDR3 is CASSLSPGGGYGYTF. CDR3 coding DNA: TGTGCCAGCAGTTTATCTCCAGGGGGCGGCTATGGCTACACCTTC.

With respect to this clone: Additional DNA sequences in this sample encode the identical CDR3. The V and J genes are TRBV5-1 and TRBJ2-7; 14 nucleotides line up with TRBD2. This CDR3 comprises 16 residues. Trimming cost V 0 bases and J 2 bases; bases outside gene matches: 1. Germline V gene data show CDR1 as SGHRS and CDR2 as YFSETQ. DNA of the CDR3: TGCGCCAGCAGCTTGGGACTAGCGGGAGGGCCCTACGAGCAGTACTTC. Translated: CASSLGLAGGPYEQYF.

The rearrangement links TRBV11-2 to TRBJ2-7; maybe TRBD1 (6 bases). V was pared by 5 bases and J by 5 bases, with 25 bases between. The length of the CDR3 is 17 residues. Germline values: CDR1 SGHAT, CDR2 FQNNGV. CDR3 coding DNA: TGTGCCAGCAGCCAGAAAAGCCTTATGGGACAAACGGACGAGCAGTACTTC. It encodes CASSQKSLMGQTDEQYF.

The CDR3 nucleotides read TGTGCCAGCTCACCTCTCGCGGGGCCGTACCAAGAGACCCAGTACTTC. Its protein product is CASSPLAGPYQETQYF. V is TRBV18 and J is TRBJ2-5; the D gene is possibly TRBD2 (6 bases). Trimming took 3 bases from V and 0 from J, leaving 14 bases between them. This CDR3 has 16 residues. Germline V gives CDR1 KGHSH, CDR2 LQKENI.

The chain employs TRBV6-5 and TRBJ1-1; possible D gene TRBD1, 6 bases. CDR1 MNHEY and CDR2 SVGAGI come from the germline V gene. The CDR3 contains 13 residues. Deletions cut 5 bases from V and 4 bases from J, with 11 bases between. CDR3 bases: TGTGCCAGCAGTGCCTTCAGGGGCACTGAAGCTTTCTTT. Residues: CASSAFRGTEAFF.

The chain couples TRBV19 to TRBJ2-7; 8 bases align to TRBD1. The junction had 7 bases not matched to a gene; V was cut back by 1 base and J by 5 bases. Germline V gene lookup returns CDR1 LNHDA and CDR2 SQIVND (reference sequence). The CDR3 runs 15 residues. In DNA form, the CDR3 reads TGTGCCAGTAGTATAGTTTGGACAGGGAGCAACGAGCAGTACTTC. Translating it yields CASSIVWTGSNEQYF.

V usage is TRBV30 and J usage is TRBJ2-3, with 10 positions matching TRBD2. The CDR3 loop spans 15 amino acids. The J segment lost 9 bases and the V segment lost 0 bases, leaving 9 bases of the junction unmatched. Germline CDR1 GTSNPN, CDR2 SVGIG (reference sequence). CDR3 region: CAWSVQGLAGATQYF. The CDR3 DNA sequence: TGTGCCTGGAGTGTACAGGGTCTAGCGGGGGCCACGCAGTATTTT.

J is TRBJ1-5 and V is TRBV7-7; D gene ambiguous. The V gene's germline CDR1 is SSHAT and CDR2 FNYEAQ (reference sequence). Trimming removed 5 bases at V and 5 bases at J, with 16 bases between. This CDR3 is 15 amino acids long. In DNA, the CDR3 is TGTGCCAGCAGCCCCCGGTGGAGTGTGCATCAGCCCCAGCATTTT. Its translation is CASSPRWSVHQPQHF.

The chain uses TRBV7-9 and TRBJ2-1, with D tentatively TRBD2 (5 bases). Trimming took 8 bases from V and 8 from J, leaving 10 bases between them. The CDR3 is 11 residues long. Germline V gives CDR1 SEHNR, CDR2 FQNEAQ (reference sequence). DNA of the CDR3: TGTGCCAGCGGGGAGAGAGATGAGCAGTTCTTC. Its translation is CASGERDEQFF.

Remarks on this clone: Other DNA variants within this sample encode the same CDR3. V and J are TRBV28 and TRBJ1-5, with 8 nucleotides matching TRBD1. From germline, CDR1 is MDHEN and CDR2 SYDVKM. Trimming cost V 3 bases and J 2 bases; bases outside gene matches: 0. This CDR3 is built from 14 residues. The CDR3 bases are TGTGCCAGCAGTTTGGGACAGGGCAATCAGCCCCAGCATTTT. The encoded protein is CASSLGQGNQPQHF.

The chain couples TRBV5-8 to TRBJ1-5; unclear D gene. V was pared by 0 bases and J by 0 bases, with 7 bases between. The germline CDR1 and CDR2 sequences are SGHTS and YDEGEE. The CDR3 spans 15 residues. The CDR3, as DNA: TGTGCCAGCAGCTTGGCTGGCCCTAGCAATCAGCCCCAGCATTTT. This sequence encodes CASSLAGPSNQPQHF.

The chain carries TRBV5-6 and TRBJ2-7, with 8 bases matching TRBD1. This CDR3 is built from 15 residues. Per germline, CDR1 SGHDT and CDR2 YYEEEE. V was clipped by 0 bases and J by 2 bases; unmatched bases: 4. DNA of the CDR3: TGTGCCAGCAGCTTGGGAACGGACAGGGCCTACGAGCAGTACTTC. This sequence encodes CASSLGTDRAYEQYF.

This chain links TRBV6-4 with TRBJ1-5; no reliable D call. The CDR3 is 12 amino acids. Deletions cut 0 bases from V and 9 bases from J, with 6 bases between. In germline, CDR1 is MRHNA, CDR2 SNTAGT. The CDR3 nucleotides are TGTGCCAGCAGTGACTCGAGTGGGCCCCAGCATTTT. Protein: CASSDSSGPQHF.

A note on this clone: The CDR3 does not close with the conserved phenylalanine or tryptophan, likely indicating a read error. This CDR3 is CSARGGSYGYTL. CDR3 nucleotides: TGCAGCGCCCGGGGGGGGTCCTATGGCTACACCCTC. This chain links TRBV29-1 with TRBJ1-2, with a weak D call TRBD1 (5 bases). Trimming left V 7 bases short and J 4 bases short, with 13 bases between. This CDR3 contains 12 residues. Germline CDR1 SQVTM, CDR2 ANQGSEA.

The gene calls are TRBV19 and TRBJ2-1; D call uncertain. This CDR3 region has 14 residues. The germline gives CDR1 LNHDA, CDR2 SQIVND (reference sequence). Trimming shortened V by 5 bases and J by 3 bases, and 11 bases separated the two germline ends. The CDR3 sequence is CASSPDSFYNEQFF. The CDR3 nucleotides read TGTGCCAGTAGTCCCGACTCGTTCTACAATGAGCAGTTCTTC.

The rearrangement joins TRBV7-8 to TRBJ2-5; 7 nucleotides agree with TRBD1. The V segment lost 3 bases and the J segment 1 base; nucleotides outside the gene matches: 5. Germline V gene sequence: CDR1 SGHVS, CDR2 FQNEAQ. The CDR3 spans 15 residues. For the CDR3, the DNA is TGTGCCAGCAGCTTCCCTCGGGACAGCCAAGAGACCCAGTACTTC. Protein: CASSFPRDSQETQYF. Using reference TRBV7-8 and TRBJ2-5 for the parts outside the CDR3, the full variable domain is GAGVSQSPRYKVAKRGQDVALRCDPISGHVSLFWYQQALGQGPEFLTYFQNEAQLDKSGLPSDRFFAERPEGSVSTLKIQRTQQEDSAVYLCASSFPRDSQETQYFGPGTRLLVL.

The V and J genes are TRBV29-1 and TRBJ2-1; no reliable D call. Germline V CDR1 and CDR2: SQVTM, ANQGSEA. The CDR3 totals 12 residues. V lost 0 bases and J 12 bases, leaving 12 bases between the germline ends. This CDR3 is CSVEDRVTGQFF. CDR3 in DNA: TGCAGCGTTGAAGATCGAGTTACCGGGCAGTTCTTC.

This chain's CDR3 is CASMQGVSLYEQYF. As DNA, the CDR3 is TGTGCCAGCATGCAGGGGGTCTCACTCTACGAGCAGTACTTC. This rearrangement joins TRBV2 to TRBJ2-7; 7 bases are shared with TRBD1. Germline trimming cut 7 bases from V and 3 bases from J; bases unmatched to any gene: 9. The germline V gene encodes CDR1 SNHLY and CDR2 FYNNEI. This CDR3 is 14 amino acids long.

The chain links TRBV5-1 to TRBJ2-5, with D possibly TRBD1 on 7 matching bases. The ends were cut back, 5 bases at V and 1 base at J, with 12 bases in the middle. The CDR3 spans 14 residues. Germline assignment: CDR1 SGHRS and CDR2 YFSETQ. The chain's CDR3 is CASREGQIQETQYF. The DNA of the CDR3 is TGCGCCAGCAGGGAGGGACAGATCCAAGAGACCCAGTACTTC.

J is TRBJ2-7 and V is TRBV6-5, with a tentative D call TRBD1 (6 bases). Trimming took off 0 bases at V and 3 bases at J, with 9 bases between the two ends. Germline V CDR1 and CDR2: MNHEY, SVGAGI. The CDR3 runs to 14 residues. The CDR3 spells CASSYSRTVYEQYF. The CDR3 bases are TGTGCCAGCAGTTACTCGCGGACAGTCTACGAGCAGTACTTC.

The V and J genes are TRBV11-1 and TRBJ1-1; D perhaps matches TRBD1 (5 bases). From germline, CDR1 is SGHAT and CDR2 FQDESV (reference sequence). V lost 5 bases, J lost 1 base, and 8 bases lay in between. The CDR3 is 13 residues long. In nucleotides, the CDR3 is TGTGCCAGCAGCCAGGACACGAACACTGAAGCTTTCTTT. Residues: CASSQDTNTEAFF. Looking up the rest from reference TRBV11-1 and TRBJ1-1 gives the full variable domain: EAEVAQSPRYKITEKSQAVAFWCDPISGHATLYWYRQILGQGPELLVQFQDESVVDDSQLPKDRFSAERLKGVDSTLKIQPAELGDSAMYLCASSQDTNTEAFFGQGTRLTVV.

V usage is TRBV6-6 and J usage is TRBJ2-3; D may be TRBD2 (5 bases). The CDR3 runs to 14 residues. Germline V gene data show CDR1 as MNHNY and CDR2 as SVGAGI (reference sequence). V was clipped by 4 bases and J by 0 bases, with 8 bases between them. CDR3: CASSSRTSTDTQYF. The CDR3 DNA is TGTGCCAGCAGTTCACGGACTAGCACAGATACGCAGTATTTT.

On this clone: The identical CDR3 is also encoded by other nucleotide sequences in the sample. The rearrangement uses TRBV5-1 and TRBJ1-5, with no clear D. Germline V CDR1 and CDR2: SGHRS, YFSETQ. The CDR3 runs 14 residues. Trimming removed 0 bases from V and 3 bases from J, with 7 bases in between. The CDR3 nucleotides read TGCGCCAGCAGCTTGGGTACAGTCAATCAGCCCCAGCATTTT. As protein: CASSLGTVNQPQHF.

The chain has TRBV19 and TRBJ2-3; D may be TRBD1 (6 bases). Per the germline V gene, CDR1 is LNHDA and CDR2 is SQIVND (reference sequence). Trimming cost V 3 bases and J 4 bases, with 17 bases left between them. The CDR3 sequence is 16 residues long. For the CDR3, the DNA is TGTGCCAGTAGTATGGGGGCTGGGGGTCTGGCAGATACGCAGTATTTT. It specifies CASSMGAGGLADTQYF.

The CDR3 region is CASSQEGDSRFGYTF. CDR3 sequence (DNA): TGTGCCAGCAGCCAAGAAGGGGACAGTCGATTCGGCTACACCTTC. The chain employs TRBV4-2 and TRBJ1-2; TRBD1 matches at 7 bases. The length of the CDR3 is 15 residues. With V trimmed by 0 bases and J by 8 bases, 9 bases remained unmatched. Germline CDR1 LGHNA, CDR2 YNFKEQ.

The chain uses TRBV25-1 and TRBJ2-5, with D possibly being TRBD1 (6 bases). With 3 bases removed from V and 3 bases from J, the gap between germline ends came to 8 bases. This CDR3 has 13 amino acids. Per the germline V gene, CDR1 is MGHDK and CDR2 is SYGVNS. The DNA of the CDR3 is TGTGCCAGCAGTGAGGACAGAAAAGAGACCCAGTACTTC. Translated: CASSEDRKETQYF.

The gene calls are TRBV6-1 and TRBJ1-1; no firm D call. This CDR3 is built from 13 residues. Trimming removed 1 base from V and 4 bases from J, with 7 bases in between. Germline V gene lookup returns CDR1 MNHNS and CDR2 SASEGT. CDR3 nucleotide sequence: TGTGCCAGCAGTGAAGAGGAGGGCACTGAAGCTTTCTTT. Translated: CASSEEEGTEAFF.

This rearrangement joins TRBV28 to TRBJ2-1; 10 positions match TRBD1. CDR1 and CDR2 (germline): MDHEN, SYDVKM. This CDR3 contains 16 residues. V lost 5 bases and J lost 0; bases outside the gene matches: 4. The CDR3 protein is CASSGQGGSSYNEQFF. In DNA, the CDR3 is TGTGCCAGCAGTGGACAGGGGGGGAGCTCCTACAATGAGCAGTTCTTC.

The V call is TRBV6-5, the J call TRBJ1-1; D might be TRBD1 (5 bases). V was shortened by 4 bases and J by 0 bases, with 15 bases between the two germline ends. Germline V gene lookup returns CDR1 MNHEY and CDR2 SVGAGI. The CDR3 covers 16 residues. CDR3 residues: CASSSSRQQLNTEAFF. The CDR3 nucleotides read TGTGCCAGCAGTTCCAGTCGACAGCAATTGAACACTGAAGCTTTCTTT.